This T cell receptor (beta chain) was profiled in a study of T cell repertoires in cytomegalovirus infection. This clonotype was seen many times. Its antigen is still unknown. CDR3 length equals 13 residues. Deletions cut 5 bases from V and 7 bases from J, with 12 bases between. CDR1 is SGHTA and CDR2 is FQGNSA in the germline V gene. TCRdb used MiXCR to reprocess the reads, holding one entry per CDR3 protein. The repertoire consists of around 750,000 distinct CDR3 sequences, with around a third occurring once and the leading ten covering around 12%. The specimen comprised cultured CD8+ T cells from PBMCs, sampled from culture after CMV antigen stimulation. The sequence was collected from a human donor in good health (CMV status not recorded). Some clones in this sample may be carry-over from other donors' samples. This chain connects TRBV7-2 to TRBJ2-4; no definite D call. The CDR3 DNA reads TGTGCCAGCAGCCCGAACGGACGTAACATTCAGTACTTC. Translation gives CASSPNGRNIQYF.